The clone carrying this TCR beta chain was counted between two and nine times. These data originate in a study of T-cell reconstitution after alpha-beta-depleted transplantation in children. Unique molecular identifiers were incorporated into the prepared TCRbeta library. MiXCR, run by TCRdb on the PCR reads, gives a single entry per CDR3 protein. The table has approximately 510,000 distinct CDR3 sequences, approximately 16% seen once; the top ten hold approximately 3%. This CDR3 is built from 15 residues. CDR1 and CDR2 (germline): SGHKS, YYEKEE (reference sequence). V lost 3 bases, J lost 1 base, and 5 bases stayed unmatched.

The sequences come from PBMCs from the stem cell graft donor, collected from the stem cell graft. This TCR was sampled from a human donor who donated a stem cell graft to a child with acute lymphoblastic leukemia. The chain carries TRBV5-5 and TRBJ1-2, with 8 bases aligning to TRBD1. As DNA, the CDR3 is TGTGCCAGCAGCTCCCTGACAGGGGATAACTATGGCTACACCTTC. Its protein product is CASSSLTGDNYGYTF.